This TCR beta chain was retrieved from a study of pediatric ulcerative colitis. Study outcomes and limitations: Rectal repertoires separated controls, mild-moderate and acute severe colitis. Blood samples from a couple of patients yielded substantially fewer templates and were excluded from blood-rectal overlap analysis. Ulcerative colitis patients shared more blood-rectal clones than controls.

The V and J ends lost 0 bases and 5 bases, in that order; junction bases with no gene match: 8. Germline CDR1 is SGHRS and CDR2 is YFSETQ. The CDR3 totals 16 residues. Only in-frame clones appear in the TCRdb table, and some are missing; sequencing was by immunoSEQ multiplex PCR. The sample yields approximately 5,000 clones, roughly nine tenths seen once. Points on this clone: What it binds is unknown.

Sequencing was done on a sample of blood. The chain combines TRBV5-1 with TRBJ2-7, with 10 bases matching TRBD2. The source is a boy aged 5-17 years with mild ulcerative colitis. For the CDR3, the DNA is TGCGCCAGCAGCTTGGTTTCTAGCGGGAGTCGGAACGAGCAGTACTTC. It is translated as CASSLVSSGSRNEQYF.